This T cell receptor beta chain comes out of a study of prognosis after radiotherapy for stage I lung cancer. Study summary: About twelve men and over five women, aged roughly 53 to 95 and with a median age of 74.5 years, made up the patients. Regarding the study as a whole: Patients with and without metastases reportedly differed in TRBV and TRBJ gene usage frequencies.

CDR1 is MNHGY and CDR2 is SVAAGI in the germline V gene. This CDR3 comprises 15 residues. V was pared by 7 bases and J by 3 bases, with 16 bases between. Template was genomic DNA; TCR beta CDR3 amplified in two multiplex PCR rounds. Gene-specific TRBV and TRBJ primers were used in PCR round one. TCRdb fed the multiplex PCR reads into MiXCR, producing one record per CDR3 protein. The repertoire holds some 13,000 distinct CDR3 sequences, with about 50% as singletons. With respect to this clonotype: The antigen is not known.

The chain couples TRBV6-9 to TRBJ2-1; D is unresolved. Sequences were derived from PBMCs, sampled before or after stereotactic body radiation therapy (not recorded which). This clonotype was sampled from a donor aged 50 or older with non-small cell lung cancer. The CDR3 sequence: CASIYPRGIYNEQFF. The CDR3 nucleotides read TGTGCCAGCATTTACCCCCGTGGCATCTACAATGAGCAGTTCTTC.